This T cell receptor (beta chain) appears in the sequencing data of a study of response to subunit inactivated influenza vaccine (dated by TCRdb to 2017 to 2018). About the study as a whole: Deep quantitative profiling of the T cell receptor repertoire was used in the study to follow responses to a trivalent subunit inactivated influenza vaccine.

The library was prepared using RT-PCR. This sample was sequenced with an Illumina HiSeq 2500. TCRdb took the public reads, trimmed them with fastp at Q25, ran MiXCR for clone calling and kept in-frame beta chains. All rows with the same CDR3 protein become a single entry with the most common DNA and genes. The sample data list 600,000 to 850,000 distinct CDR3 sequences, and 14% of these were observed just once. Around 7.6% of the sample rests with the top ten. V is cut by 1 base and J by 3 bases, and the space between the germline ends is 23 bases. The CDR3, from cysteine to phenylalanine, totals 19 residues. Only the CDR3 part of the read is kept: 57 bases, read in frame from the first base. According to the germline V gene (reference sequence), CDR1 reads MNHEY and CDR2 reads SMNVEV. Only one count was recorded for this clonotype. The clone's antigen remains unknown. Qualities for individual bases were not recorded, and no much larger clone is one base off. Single-read evidence is weak.

General findings and caveats noted by the study authors: According to the authors, only a limited number of new T cells may be recruited by each seasonal influenza vaccination.

Material: PBMCs from blood, obtained approximately 15 days before vaccination. The TCR originated in a man aged 45 to 65 who received an inactivated influenza vaccine. Donor details come from another sample of the same person, matched by shared clones. Recombination joined TRBV27 with TRBJ2-3, with TRBD2 tentatively as D gene (6 bases match). The CDR3 amino acid sequence is: CASSLWLAQRGGGTDTQYF. The nucleotide sequence reads as follows: TGTGCCAGCAGTTTATGGCTAGCGCAGAGGGGCGGTGGTACAGATACGCAGTATTTT.